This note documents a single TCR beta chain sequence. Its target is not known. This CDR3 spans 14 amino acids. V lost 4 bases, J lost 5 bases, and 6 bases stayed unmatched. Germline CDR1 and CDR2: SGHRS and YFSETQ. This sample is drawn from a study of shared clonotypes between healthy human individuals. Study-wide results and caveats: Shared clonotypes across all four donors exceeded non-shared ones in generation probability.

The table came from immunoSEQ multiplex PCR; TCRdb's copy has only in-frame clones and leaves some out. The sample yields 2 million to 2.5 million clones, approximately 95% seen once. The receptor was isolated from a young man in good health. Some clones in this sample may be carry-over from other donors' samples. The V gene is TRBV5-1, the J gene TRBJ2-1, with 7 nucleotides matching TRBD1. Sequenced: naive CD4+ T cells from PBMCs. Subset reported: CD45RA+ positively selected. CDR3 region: CASSKGGPNNEQFF. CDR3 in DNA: TGCGCCAGCAGCAAAGGGGGCCCGAACAATGAGCAGTTCTTC.